The 25 T cell receptor beta chains below all came from one sample that was sequenced in a study of blood T cell repertoires in COVID-19. The protocol was immunoSEQ multiplex PCR, while the TCRdb copy is restricted to in-frame clones and leaves out a portion. Of around 63,000 clones listed, 70% to 85% are singletons. Sample: peripheral blood. These receptors were obtained from a human donor in a cohort sampled during active COVID-19.

The chain uses TRBV6-6 and TRBJ2-1; 8 positions agree with TRBD2. The CDR3 extends over 15 amino acids. Per the germline V gene, CDR1 is MNHNY and CDR2 is SVGAGI (reference sequence). Trimming removed 6 bases from V and 6 bases from J; junction bases left unmatched: 10. The CDR3 DNA follows: TGTGCCAGCAGCATCCCGGGACTAGGAAGCAATGAGCAGTTCTTC. Translated, it gives CASSIPGLGSNEQFF.

This rearrangement joins TRBV25-1 to TRBJ2-4; weak D call: TRBD2 (6 bases). CDR1 and CDR2 (germline): MGHDK, SYGVNS. The V end was cut by 1 base, the J end by 0 bases, with 13 bases between. The CDR3 runs to 17 residues. Here the CDR3 DNA reads TGTGCCAGCAGTGAATCTCGGGACTTCCTAGCCAAAAACATTCAGTACTTC. Its protein product is CASSESRDFLAKNIQYF. Looking up the rest from reference TRBV25-1 and TRBJ2-4 gives the full variable domain: EADIYQTPRYLVIGTGKKITLECSQTMGHDKMYWYQQDPGMELHLIHYSYGVNSTEKGDLSSESTVSRIRTEHFPLTLESARPSHTSQYLCASSESRDFLAKNIQYFGAGTRLSVL.

The genes are TRBV29-1 and TRBJ1-2, with 7 bases identical to TRBD1. The length of the CDR3 is 14 residues. Germline V CDR1 and CDR2: SQVTM, ANQGSEA. Germline trimming cut 5 bases from V and 6 bases from J; bases unmatched to any gene: 12. CDR3 sequence (DNA): TGCAGCGTTCTCGCAGACAGGGCATGGAATGGCTACACCTTC. Translated, it gives CSVLADRAWNGYTF.

This rearrangement joins TRBV28 to TRBJ1-6, with 7 bases fitting TRBD1. Trimming removed 6 bases from V and 9 bases from J; junction bases left unmatched: 8. Per the germline V gene, CDR1 is MDHEN and CDR2 is SYDVKM. This CDR3 is 14 amino acids long. In DNA form, the CDR3 reads TGTGCCAGCAGAAGACAGGGCCCCGGTTCACCCCTCCACTTT. As protein: CASRRQGPGSPLHF.

The chain combines TRBV7-2 with TRBJ2-3; the match to TRBD2 covers 9 bases. V lost 2 bases, J lost 3 bases, and 3 bases stayed unmatched. The CDR3 loop spans 15 amino acids. Germline loops: CDR1 SGHTA, CDR2 FQGNSA. The DNA for the CDR3 is TGTGCCAGCAGCTTACAGCTAGCGGGAACAGATACGCAGTATTTT. Its protein product is CASSLQLAGTDTQYF. Full variable domain (outside the CDR3, taken from reference TRBV7-2 and TRBJ2-3): GAGVSQSPSNKVTEKGKDVELRCDPISGHTALYWYRQSLGQGLEFLIYFQGNSAPDKSGLPSDRFSAERTGGSVSTLTIQRTQQEDSAVYLCASSLQLAGTDTQYFGPGTRLTVL.

The V and J genes are TRBV29-1 and TRBJ1-1, with D unclear. In germline, CDR1 is SQVTM, CDR2 ANQGSEA. V was clipped by 7 bases and J by 3 bases, with 9 bases between them. This CDR3 contains 11 residues. CDR3 region: CSAPGYTEAFF. The CDR3 nucleotides read TGCAGCGCCCCAGGTTACACTGAAGCTTTCTTT.

V usage is TRBV7-2 and J usage is TRBJ2-7, with 12 bases lining up with TRBD1. This CDR3 has 14 residues. The V gene's germline CDR1 is SGHTA and CDR2 FQGNSA. Trimming at V came to 2 bases and at J to 7 bases, leaving 3 bases not matched to a gene. The CDR3 loop reads CASSLMGQGAEQYF. The CDR3 DNA reads TGTGCCAGCAGCTTAATGGGACAGGGGGCGGAGCAGTACTTC.

CDR3 sequence reads: CASSFGLAGDTQYF. The CDR3 DNA reads TGTGCCAGCAGCTTTGGTCTAGCGGGAGATACGCAGTATTTT. The chain joins TRBV5-4 to TRBJ2-3, with 8 bases that match TRBD2. Germline lookup yields CDR1 SGHNT and CDR2 YYREEE (reference sequence). V trimming: 2 bases; J trimming: 5 bases; junction bases outside the gene matches: 4. This CDR3 is 14 amino acids long.

The rearrangement joins TRBV29-1 to TRBJ2-1; 7 bases are a match to TRBD1. This CDR3 has 12 amino acids. The germline CDR1 and CDR2 sequences are SQVTM and ANQGSEA. V was pared by 7 bases and J by 5 bases, with 5 bases of the junction left unmatched. The CDR3 DNA follows: TGCAGCGGGAACAGGGGTAACAATGAGCAGTTCTTC. Encoded protein: CSGNRGNNEQFF.

The chain carries TRBV30 and TRBJ2-7; D may be TRBD1 (5 bases). The CDR3 is 14 amino acids. The germline V gene has CDR1 GTSNPN and CDR2 SVGIG (reference sequence). Trimming cost V 2 bases and J 2 bases, with 13 bases left between them. CDR3 loop: CAWSSFDSAYEQYF. The CDR3 DNA follows: TGTGCCTGGAGTAGCTTCGACAGTGCCTACGAGCAGTACTTC. Full variable domain (remainder filled in from reference TRBV30 and TRBJ2-7): SQTIHQWPATLVQPVGSPLSLECTVEGTSNPNLYWYRQAAGRGLQLLFYSVGIGQISSEVPQNLSASRPQDRQFILSSKKLLLSDSGFYLCAWSSFDSAYEQYFGPGTRLTVT.

V gene TRBV27 combines with J gene TRBJ1-2, with D possibly matching TRBD1 (6 bases). Germline V gene sequence: CDR1 MNHEY, CDR2 SMNVEV (reference sequence). V was cut by 4 bases and J by 3 bases, with 24 bases left in between. The CDR3 has 18 amino acids. The CDR3 spells CASSSHPRGGSDYYGYTF. CDR3 nucleotide sequence: TGTGCCAGCAGTTCCCACCCCCGGGGGGGCTCGGATTACTATGGCTACACCTTC.

The chain has TRBV12-3 or TRBV12-4 and TRBJ1-1; no reliable D call. V gave up 8 bases and J gave up 0 bases, with 7 bases separating them. This CDR3 has 12 residues. The CDR3 DNA is TGTGCCAGCGGGCGATTGAACACTGAAGCTTTCTTT. Translated, it gives CASGRLNTEAFF.

The chain combines TRBV28 with TRBJ2-7; 10 bases match TRBD1. Unmatched junction bases numbered 12, after V lost 9 bases and J lost 7 bases. The CDR3 is made up of 14 amino acids. The germline V gene has CDR1 MDHEN and CDR2 SYDVKM. The CDR3 is CASSTGGAPREQYF. Here the CDR3 DNA reads TGTGCCAGTTCGACAGGGGGCGCCCCTAGAGAGCAGTACTTC.

The chain links TRBV25-1 to TRBJ1-5; no reliable D call. CDR1 is MGHDK, CDR2 SYGVNS, per germline. The CDR3 is 12 residues long. The V end lost 4 bases, the J end lost 6 bases, and 7 bases lay between the germline ends. The CDR3: CASSGSSQPQHF. The CDR3 DNA sequence: TGTGCCAGCAGTGGGAGTTCTCAGCCCCAGCATTTT.

CDR3 loop: CASSLRGQISGNTIYF. In nucleotides, the CDR3 is TGTGCCAGCAGCTTACGGGGACAGATCTCTGGAAACACCATATATTTT. The V gene is TRBV7-6, the J gene TRBJ1-3; 7 nucleotides line up with TRBD1. This CDR3 is 16 amino acids long. The V gene end was trimmed by 2 bases and the J gene end by 0 bases; junction bases not matched to a gene: 4. Germline CDR1 reads SGHVS; CDR2 reads FNYEAQ.

The genes are TRBV6-6 and TRBJ2-2; D unresolved. There are 12 residues in the CDR3. Trimming stripped 5 bases from V and 6 bases from J, with 7 bases between. Germline V gives CDR1 MNHNY, CDR2 SVGAGI (reference sequence). The CDR3 loop reads CASSQTSGELFF. DNA for the CDR3: TGTGCCAGCAGTCAGACTTCCGGGGAGCTGTTTTTT.

The CDR3 region has the DNA TGTGCCAGCAGCCATCCGGGACAGGGTTTCTACGAGCAGTACTTC. This gives the protein CASSHPGQGFYEQYF. J is TRBJ2-7 and V is TRBV14; TRBD1 aligns across 9 bases. V shed 3 bases and J 3 bases; nucleotides not matched to a gene: 6. The germline V gene has CDR1 SGHDN and CDR2 FVKESK. The CDR3 runs to 15 residues.

The chain has TRBV6-2 or TRBV6-3 and TRBJ2-1; 13 nucleotides align to TRBD2. Germline V gene data show CDR1 as MNHEY and CDR2 as SVGEGT. The CDR3 totals 15 residues. Unmatched junction bases numbered 8, after V lost 5 bases and J lost 10 bases. The CDR3 nucleotides read TGTGCCAGCAGTCCAGGACTAGCGGGAGTCTCAGAGCAGTTCTTC. It yields the protein CASSPGLAGVSEQFF.

The chain recombines TRBV4-2 with TRBJ2-5; D may be TRBD2 (5 bases). CDR3 length: 13 residues. Per germline, CDR1 LGHNA and CDR2 YNFKEQ. The V end lost 2 bases, the J end lost 5 bases, and 9 bases lay between the germline ends. CDR3 amino acids: CASSQIGVETQYF. The DNA of the CDR3 is TGTGCCAGCAGCCAAATCGGGGTTGAGACCCAGTACTTC.

CDR3 in amino acids: CACLQGSGANVLTF. The CDR3, as DNA: TGTGCCTGTCTCCAGGGTTCCGGGGCCAACGTCCTGACTTTC. The gene calls are TRBV30 and TRBJ2-6; TRBD1 might be the D (5 bases). This CDR3 has 14 amino acids. Germline V gene lookup returns CDR1 GTSNPN and CDR2 SVGIG (reference sequence). V was pared by 6 bases and J by 4 bases, with 13 bases between.

The chain's CDR3 is CSAMKDTYNEQFF. CDR3 nucleotides: TGCAGCGCTATGAAGGACACCTACAATGAGCAGTTCTTC. V gene TRBV29-1 combines with J gene TRBJ2-1; possible D gene TRBD1, 5 bases. The V and J ends lost 7 bases and 2 bases respectively, with 12 bases between them. Germline V gene sequence: CDR1 SQVTM, CDR2 ANQGSEA. The CDR3 runs 13 residues.

The J gene is TRBJ2-1, the V gene TRBV1; the table assigns TRBD2, which was not confirmed against the DNA. TRBV1 is given as a pseudogene. The CDR3 is 21 residues long. The CDR3 sequence is CTSSQDSPGTRPRGSYNEQFF. The CDR3 coding sequence is TGCACCAGCAGCCAAGATAGCCCCGGGACTAGGCCTCGGGGGTCCTACAATGAGCAGTTCTTC.

DNA of the CDR3: TGTGCCAGCAGTTTTGAAAACAGGGGTTATTCACCCCTCCACTTT. It translates to CASSFENRGYSPLHF. The V call is TRBV27, the J call TRBJ1-6; TRBD1 aligns across 7 bases. V lost 3 bases to trimming and J lost 8 bases; unmatched junction nucleotides: 7. Looked up from germline, CDR1 is MNHEY and CDR2 is SMNVEV (reference sequence). The CDR3 runs to 15 residues.

The table lists this clone with a count of one. The chain couples TRBV11-3 to TRBJ2-6; the match to TRBD1 covers 7 bases. This CDR3 region has 18 residues. The ends lost 5 bases at V and 1 base at J; junction bases unmatched: 11. CDR1 is SGHNT, CDR2 YENEEA, per germline. The CDR3 DNA sequence: TGTGCCAGCAGCCCGGGGACAGCCCTACCTTCTGGGGCCAACGTCCTGACTTTC. This gives the protein CASSPGTALPSGANVLTF. The variable domain in full, with the rest retrieved from reference TRBV11-3 and TRBJ2-6, is EAGVVQSPRYKIIEKKQPVAFWCNPISGHNTLYWYLQNLGQGPELLIRYENEEAVDDSQLPKDRFSAERLKGVDSTLKIQPAELGDSAVYLCASSPGTALPSGANVLTFGAGSRLTVL.

The gene calls are TRBV3-1 (or the pseudogene TRBV3-2) and TRBJ2-2, with D possibly matching TRBD1 (6 bases). Trimming shortened V by 9 bases and J by 6 bases, and 8 bases separated the two germline ends. Per germline, CDR1 LGHDT and CDR2 YNNKEL (reference sequence). The CDR3 contains 11 residues. The CDR3 sequence is CASRTAGELFF. The CDR3 region has the DNA TGTGCCAGTCGGACAGCCGGGGAGCTGTTTTTT.